The 6 T cell receptor beta chains presented below share a single source sample, sequenced in a study of blood T cell repertoires in COVID-19. TCRdb keeps only in-frame clones here, not all; method: immunoSEQ multiplex PCR. The sample lists about 300,000 clones, 85% to 90% occurring once. The sequenced sample was PBMCs or T cells enriched from blood (not recorded which). These receptors were taken from a man aged 25-45 years who had recovered from COVID-19.

This clone came up a few times. V usage is TRBV7-2 and J usage is TRBJ1-2, with a possible D match to TRBD1 (5 bases). Germline V gene lookup returns CDR1 SGHTA and CDR2 FQGNSA. The ends were cut back, 4 bases at V and 1 base at J, with 16 bases in the middle. The CDR3 is 16 residues long. The CDR3 bases are TGTGCCAGCAGCTCTCCACTCGGGGGGAGTAACTATGGCTACACCTTC. It is translated as CASSSPLGGSNYGYTF.

V usage is TRBV28 and J usage is TRBJ2-7; D possibly corresponds to TRBD1 (5 bases). CDR1 and CDR2 (germline): MDHEN, SYDVKM. The CDR3 spans 16 residues. V was shortened by 2 bases and J by 5 bases, with 19 bases between the two germline ends. The CDR3: CASSLRTDTLWNEQYF. CDR3 coding DNA: TGTGCCAGCAGTTTACGAACGGACACTCTATGGAACGAGCAGTACTTC.

This chain links TRBV5-4 with TRBJ2-7; 7 positions agree with TRBD1. This CDR3 has 15 residues. CDR1 is SGHNT, CDR2 YYREEE, per germline (reference sequence). The junction had 10 bases not matched to a gene; V was cut back by 4 bases and J by 3 bases. This chain's CDR3 is CASSPNRGRGYEQYF. CDR3 in DNA: TGTGCCAGCAGCCCTAACAGGGGTAGAGGCTACGAGCAGTACTTC.

This chain links TRBV20-1 with TRBJ2-7; possible D gene TRBD1, 6 bases. The CDR3 is made up of 11 amino acids. Germline V CDR1 and CDR2: DFQATT, SNEGSKA (reference sequence). V lost 6 bases and J 6 bases, leaving 12 bases between the germline ends. The CDR3 sequence: CSAPTGFEQYF. CDR3 sequence (DNA): TGCAGTGCCCCGACAGGCTTCGAGCAGTACTTC.

The chain has TRBV30 and TRBJ1-1, with D possibly matching TRBD1 (5 bases). Germline V CDR1 and CDR2: GTSNPN, SVGIG (reference sequence). This CDR3 has 14 amino acids. Trimming cost V 5 bases and J 7 bases, with 20 bases left between them. The CDR3 nucleotides read TGTGCCTGGGGACGGTCCGGGACTGGTATTGAAGCTTTCTTT. Translation: CAWGRSGTGIEAFF.

The V gene is TRBV4-1, the J gene TRBJ1-1; D unresolved. The CDR3 totals 15 residues. Germline CDR1 reads MGHRA; CDR2 reads YSYEKL. Trimming stripped 1 base from V and 0 bases from J, with 9 bases between. This CDR3 reads CASSQVGEMNTEAFF. The CDR3 coding sequence is TGCGCCAGCAGCCAAGTCGGGGAGATGAACACTGAAGCTTTCTTT.